This T cell receptor (beta chain) was observed in a study of blood T cell repertoires in COVID-19. Study-wide context: Samples representing acute and convalescent COVID-19 were sourced from the United States, Italy and Spain.

Recovered participants had two consecutive negative NP/OP PCR tests, healthcare professional clearance, or symptom resolution. The CDR3 contains 13 residues. The germline CDR1 and CDR2 sequences are SQVTM and ANQGSEA. J lost 9 bases, V lost 4 bases, and 10 bases had no gene match. Measured with immunoSEQ multiplex PCR; TCRdb has only the in-frame clones, and not every one. The sample shows a few hundred thousand clones, about 85% of them seen only once. This clone was seen more than once but under ten times. Specimen: PBMCs or T cells enriched from blood (not recorded which). The receptor was derived from a woman aged 30 to 39 who had recovered from COVID-19. The J gene is TRBJ1-1, the V gene TRBV29-1; 8 bases are shared with TRBD1. The CDR3 sequence is CSVVGWDRLKAFF. CDR3 DNA sequence: TGCAGCGTTGTCGGGTGGGACAGGCTGAAAGCTTTCTTT.